Listed here are 2 T cell receptor beta chains from one sample, sequenced in a study of beta chain features in type 1 diabetes. General study results and limits: Moderate but significant shortening of TCRB CDR3s was recorded in all four CD4+ subsets from Type 1 diabetes patients.

The sequenced template was cDNA made from the entire isolated RNA. TCRdb's table, derived via immunoSEQ multiplex PCR, lists solely in-frame clones and lacks some. The table has a few hundred thousand clones, approximately 16% seen once; the top ten hold 0.015% to 0.017%. These receptors lack a known antigen. The specimen was naive CD4+ T cells from blood. Source of these receptors: a man between 18 and 35 years old with type 1 diabetes.

This rearrangement joins TRBV5-1 to TRBJ2-3; D is ambiguous. This CDR3 has 16 residues. V lost 8 bases to trimming and J lost 2 bases, with 21 bases between them. Germline V CDR1 and CDR2: SGHRS, YFSETQ. CDR3 DNA sequence: TGCGCCAGTAACTTGGACCGCTGGTTACACACAGATACGCAGTATTTT. It codes for CASNLDRWLHTDTQYF. The full variable domain, with the rest looked up from reference TRBV5-1 and TRBJ2-3, is KAGVTQTPRYLIKTRGQQVTLSCSPISGHRSVSWYQQTPGQGLQFLFEYFSETQRNKGNFPGRFSGRQFSNSRSEMNVSTLELGDSALYLCASNLDRWLHTDTQYFGPGTRLTVL.

The chain has TRBV5-4 and TRBJ2-1; 8 bases align to TRBD1. V lost 4 bases to trimming and J lost 10 bases; unmatched junction nucleotides: 7. The CDR3 contains 13 residues. CDR1 is SGHNT and CDR2 is YYREEE in the germline V gene (reference sequence). The DNA of the CDR3 is TGTGCCAGCAGCAACGGACAGGGTCCCGAGCAGTTCTTC. It is translated as CASSNGQGPEQFF.